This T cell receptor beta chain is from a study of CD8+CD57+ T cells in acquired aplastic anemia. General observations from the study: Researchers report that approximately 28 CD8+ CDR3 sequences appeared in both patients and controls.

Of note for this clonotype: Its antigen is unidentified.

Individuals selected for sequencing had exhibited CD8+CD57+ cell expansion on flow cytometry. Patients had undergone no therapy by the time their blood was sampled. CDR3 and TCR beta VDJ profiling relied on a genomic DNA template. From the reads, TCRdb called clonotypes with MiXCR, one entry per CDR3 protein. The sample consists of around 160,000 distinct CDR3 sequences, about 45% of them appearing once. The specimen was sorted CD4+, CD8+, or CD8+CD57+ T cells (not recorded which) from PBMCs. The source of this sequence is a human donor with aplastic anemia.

The chain's CDR3 is CAINPTGLSYEQYF. The CDR3 region has the DNA TGTGCCATCAACCCGACGGGACTCTCCTACGAGCAGTACTTC. This rearrangement joins TRBV10-3 to TRBJ2-7; tentatively, D is TRBD2 (6 bases). V was shortened by 7 bases and J by 0 bases, with 13 bases between the two germline ends. From germline, CDR1 is ENHRY and CDR2 SYGVKD. The CDR3 extends over 14 amino acids.